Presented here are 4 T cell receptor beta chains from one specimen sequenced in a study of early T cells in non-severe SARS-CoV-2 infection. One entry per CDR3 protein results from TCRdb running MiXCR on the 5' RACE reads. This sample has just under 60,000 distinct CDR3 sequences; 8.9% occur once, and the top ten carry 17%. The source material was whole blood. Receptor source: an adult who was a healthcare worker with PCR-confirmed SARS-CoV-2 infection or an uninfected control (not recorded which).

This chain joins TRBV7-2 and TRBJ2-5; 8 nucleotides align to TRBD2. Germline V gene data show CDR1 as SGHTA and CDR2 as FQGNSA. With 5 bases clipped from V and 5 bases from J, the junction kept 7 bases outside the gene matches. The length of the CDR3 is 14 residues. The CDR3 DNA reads TGTGCCAGCAGCGCGTTAGCGGGAAGGGAGACCCAGTACTTC. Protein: CASSALAGRETQYF.

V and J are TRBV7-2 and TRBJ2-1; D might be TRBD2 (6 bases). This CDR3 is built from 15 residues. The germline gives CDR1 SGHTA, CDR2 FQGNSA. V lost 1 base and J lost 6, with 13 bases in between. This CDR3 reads CASSLGEARSNEQFF. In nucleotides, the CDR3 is TGTGCCAGCAGCTTAGGGGAGGCGAGGTCCAATGAGCAGTTCTTC.

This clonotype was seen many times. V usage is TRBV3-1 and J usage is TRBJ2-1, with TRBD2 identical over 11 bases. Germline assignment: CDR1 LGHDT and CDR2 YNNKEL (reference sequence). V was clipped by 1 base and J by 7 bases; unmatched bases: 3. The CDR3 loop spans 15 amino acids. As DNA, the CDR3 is TGTGCCAGCAGCCAAGGACTAGCGGGAATTAATGAGCAGTTCTTC. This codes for CASSQGLAGINEQFF.

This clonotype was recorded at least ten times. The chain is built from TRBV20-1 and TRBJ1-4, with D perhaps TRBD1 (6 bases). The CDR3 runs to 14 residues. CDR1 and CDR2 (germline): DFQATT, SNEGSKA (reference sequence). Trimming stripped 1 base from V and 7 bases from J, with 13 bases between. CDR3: CSARVGASGEKLFF. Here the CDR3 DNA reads TGCAGTGCTAGAGTGGGGGCCTCGGGTGAAAAACTGTTTTTT.